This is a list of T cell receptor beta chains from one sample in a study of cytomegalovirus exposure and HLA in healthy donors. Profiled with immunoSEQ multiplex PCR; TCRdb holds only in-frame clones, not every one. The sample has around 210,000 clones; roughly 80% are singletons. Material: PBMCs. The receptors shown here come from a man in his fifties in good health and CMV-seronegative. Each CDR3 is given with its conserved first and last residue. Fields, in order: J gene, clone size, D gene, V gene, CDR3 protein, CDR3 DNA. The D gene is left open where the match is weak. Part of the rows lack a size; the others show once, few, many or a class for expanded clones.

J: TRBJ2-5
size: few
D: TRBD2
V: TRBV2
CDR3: CASLRRGGQETQYF
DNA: TGTGCCAGCTTAAGGCGCGGGGGACAAGAGACCCAGTACTTC

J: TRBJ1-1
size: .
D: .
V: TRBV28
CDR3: CASMRDTEAFF
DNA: TGTGCCAGTATGAGGGACACTGAAGCTTTCTTT

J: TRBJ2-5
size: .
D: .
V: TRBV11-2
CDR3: CASSGREKETQYF
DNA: TGTGCCAGCAGCGGTCGGGAGAAAGAGACCCAGTACTTC

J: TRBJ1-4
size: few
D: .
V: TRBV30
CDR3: CAWSVRGTTNEKLFF
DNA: TGTGCCTGGAGTGTACGAGGTACAACTAATGAAAAACTGTTTTTT

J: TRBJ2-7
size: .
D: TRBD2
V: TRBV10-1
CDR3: CASNFSGSSYEQYF
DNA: TGCGCCAGCAACTTTAGCGGGAGCTCCTACGAGCAGTACTTC

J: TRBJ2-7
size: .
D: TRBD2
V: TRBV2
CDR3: CASSVGTSGSGHEQYF
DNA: TGTGCCAGCAGTGTGGGGACTAGCGGCAGCGGGCACGAGCAGTACTTC

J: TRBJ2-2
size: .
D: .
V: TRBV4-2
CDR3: CASSQVWVAENTGELFF
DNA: TGTGCCAGCAGCCAAGTCTGGGTAGCAGAGAACACCGGGGAGCTGTTTTTT

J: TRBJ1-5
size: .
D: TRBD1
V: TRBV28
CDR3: CASSLFLLNRGEDQPQHF
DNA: TGTGCCAGCAGTTTATTCCTTCTGAACAGGGGGGAAGATCAGCCCCAGCATTTT

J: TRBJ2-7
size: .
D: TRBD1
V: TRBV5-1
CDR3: CASRDRGRTSSYEQYF
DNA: TGCGCCAGCAGGGACAGGGGGCGAACGAGCTCCTACGAGCAGTACTTC

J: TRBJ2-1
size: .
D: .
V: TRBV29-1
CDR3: CSVEGAGLQNEQFF
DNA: TGCAGCGTTGAAGGGGCGGGCTTACAGAATGAGCAGTTCTTC

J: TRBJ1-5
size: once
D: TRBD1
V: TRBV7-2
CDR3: CASSPTGGSGQPQHF
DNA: TGTGCCAGCAGCCCTACAGGGGGCTCGGGTCAGCCCCAGCATTTT

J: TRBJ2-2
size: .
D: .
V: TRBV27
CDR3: CASRRGDRNTGELFF
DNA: TGTGCCAGCCGTCGCGGCGACAGGAACACCGGGGAGCTGTTTTTT

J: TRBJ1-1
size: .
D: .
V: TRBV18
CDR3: CASSLSQTGEAFF
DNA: TGTGCCAGCTCACTCTCACAAACAGGGGAAGCTTTCTTT

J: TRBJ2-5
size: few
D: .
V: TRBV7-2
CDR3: CASSFGWSQETQYF
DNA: TGTGCCAGCAGCTTTGGTTGGAGTCAAGAGACCCAGTACTTC

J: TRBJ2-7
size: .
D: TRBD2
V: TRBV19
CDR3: CASSTPDGGRVYEQYF
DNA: TGTGCCAGTAGTACCCCCGACGGCGGGAGAGTCTACGAGCAGTACTTC

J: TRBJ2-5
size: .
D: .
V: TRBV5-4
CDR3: CASSLELDRPQETQYF
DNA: TGTGCCAGCAGCTTGGAGCTTGACAGGCCTCAAGAGACCCAGTACTTC

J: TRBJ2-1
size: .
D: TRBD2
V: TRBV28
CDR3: CASSTSGSYNEQFF
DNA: TGTGCCAGCAGTACTAGCGGCTCCTACAATGAGCAGTTCTTC

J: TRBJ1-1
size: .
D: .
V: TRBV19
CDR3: CASSMGGSEAFF
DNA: TGTGCCAGTAGTATGGGGGGTTCTGAAGCTTTCTTT

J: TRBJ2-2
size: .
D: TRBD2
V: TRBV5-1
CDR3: CASSLALIGLAGTKNTGELFF
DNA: TGCGCCAGCAGCTTGGCCCTGATCGGACTAGCGGGAACTAAAAACACCGGGGAGCTGTTTTTT

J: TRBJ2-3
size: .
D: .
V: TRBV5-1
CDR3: CASTEQGSSTDTQYF
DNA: TGCGCCAGCACGGAACAGGGTTCTAGCACAGATACGCAGTATTTT

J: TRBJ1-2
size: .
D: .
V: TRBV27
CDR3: CASSGRAGAQGYTF
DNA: TGTGCCAGCTCTGGGAGGGCAGGGGCGCAGGGCTACACCTTC

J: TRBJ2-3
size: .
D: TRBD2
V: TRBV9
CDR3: CASSTSGGLDTQYF
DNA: TGTGCCAGCAGCACTAGCGGGGGCTTGGATACGCAGTATTTT

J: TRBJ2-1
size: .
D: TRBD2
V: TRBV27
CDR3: CASSFGGYNEQFF
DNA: TGTGCCAGCAGTTTCGGGGGGTACAATGAGCAGTTCTTC

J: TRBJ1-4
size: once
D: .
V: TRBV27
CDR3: CASSLSWPQYNEKLFF
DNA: TGTGCCAGCAGTTTATCGTGGCCACAATATAATGAAAAACTGTTTTTT

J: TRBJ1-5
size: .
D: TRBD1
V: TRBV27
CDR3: CASSPVYRGRGFGNQPQHF
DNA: TGTGCCAGCAGCCCGGTATACAGGGGGAGGGGGTTTGGCAATCAGCCCCAGCATTTT

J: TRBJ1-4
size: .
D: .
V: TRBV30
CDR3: CAWSRQDSIEKLFF
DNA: TGTGCCTGGAGTCGGCAGGACAGTATCGAAAAACTGTTTTTT

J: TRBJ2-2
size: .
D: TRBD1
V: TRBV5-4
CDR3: CASSLQGGATGELFF
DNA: TGTGCCAGCAGCTTACAAGGGGGCGCGACCGGGGAGCTGTTTTTT

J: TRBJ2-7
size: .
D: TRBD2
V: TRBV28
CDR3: CASRGTSGSYEQYF
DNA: TGTGCCAGCCGTGGGACTAGCGGGTCCTACGAGCAGTACTTC